Shown below are 13 T cell receptor beta chains from a single sample sequenced in a study of OX40 agonist ivuxolimab in advanced cancers. Measured with immunoSEQ multiplex PCR; TCRdb has only the in-frame clones, and not every one. The data hold tens of thousands of clones, with around 81% observed a single time. Sequenced material: CD4+ or CD8+ T cells sorted from blood, taken in a trial of the OX40 agonist ivuxolimab. The receptors shown here come from an adult with an advanced solid tumor such as melanoma, head and neck, liver or kidney cancer.

This clone was found a few times. This sequence joins TRBV6-5 and TRBJ2-5; either TRBD1 or TRBD2 may supply D (5 bases each). This CDR3 spans 12 amino acids. Germline loops: CDR1 MNHEY, CDR2 SVGAGI. V was shortened by 6 bases and J by 4 bases, with 9 bases between the two germline ends. This CDR3 is CASRGDGETQYF. DNA of the CDR3: TGTGCCAGCAGAGGGGACGGAGAGACCCAGTACTTC.

The chain employs TRBV15 and TRBJ1-1; D unresolved. The CDR3 runs to 13 residues. CDR1 and CDR2 (germline): LNHNV, YYDKDF (reference sequence). V was pared by 6 bases and J by 4 bases, with 12 bases between. The CDR3 DNA reads as TGTGCCACCAGACGGCCCCCGGTCACTGAAGCTTTCTTT. Translating gives CATRRPPVTEAFF. The full variable domain, rest sourced from reference TRBV15 and TRBJ1-1, is DAMVIQNPRYQVTQFGKPVTLSCSQTLNHNVMYWYQQKSSQAPKLLFHYYDKDFNNEADTPDNFQSRRPNTSFCFLDIRSPGLGDTAMYLCATRRPPVTEAFFGQGTRLTVV.

The chain is built from TRBV18 and TRBJ2-1; 9 nucleotides align to TRBD1. The length of the CDR3 is 15 residues. The germline V gene has CDR1 KGHSH and CDR2 LQKENI. V lost 6 bases to trimming and J lost 4 bases; unmatched junction nucleotides: 7. This chain's CDR3 is CASSSGTGTYNEQFF. CDR3 sequence (DNA): TGTGCCAGCTCGTCCGGGACAGGGACTTACAATGAGCAGTTCTTC.

This chain uses TRBV1 with TRBJ2-1; the table's D call, TRBD2, was not checked against the DNA. TRBV1 is flagged as a pseudogene. CDR3 length equals 21 residues. The CDR3 region is CTSSQKTSGTSGKITYNEQFF. The CDR3 region has the DNA TGCACCAGCAGCCAGAAAACCTCCGGGACTAGCGGGAAGATAACCTACAATGAGCAGTTCTTC.

This clone is judged medium-sized. The J gene is TRBJ2-7, the V gene TRBV27; 12 bases map to TRBD2. After removal of 5 bases from V and 3 bases from J, the junction contained 8 bases not matched to a gene. The V gene's germline CDR1 is MNHEY and CDR2 SMNVEV (reference sequence). CDR3 length: 16 amino acids. The CDR3 loop reads CASSLRLAGGIYEQYF. CDR3 coding DNA: TGTGCCAGCAGTCTCCGGCTAGCGGGAGGGATCTACGAGCAGTACTTC.

The chain uses TRBV7-8 and TRBJ1-5, with D hard to call. The CDR3 is 16 amino acids. V gave up 1 base and J gave up 1 base, with 11 bases separating them. Germline CDR1 and CDR2: SGHVS and FQNEAQ. The CDR3 sequence: CASSLEGPLSNQPQHF. In nucleotides, the CDR3 is TGTGCCAGCAGCTTAGAAGGCCCGCTAAGCAATCAGCCCCAGCATTTT.

The rearrangement links TRBV7-9 to TRBJ1-1; D remains unclear. The CDR3 extends over 15 amino acids. Germline CDR1 and CDR2: SEHNR and FQNEAQ (reference sequence). The germline V and J ends were trimmed by 1 base and 0 bases, with 9 bases remaining between them. CDR3 DNA sequence: TGTGCCAGCAGCTTAGGAGGGAGCCTGAACACTGAAGCTTTCTTT. Amino acids: CASSLGGSLNTEAFF.

This chain connects TRBV11-2 to TRBJ2-1, with TRBD1 identical over 9 bases. The CDR3 is 16 amino acids. Trimming at V came to 4 bases and at J to 7 bases, leaving 11 bases not matched to a gene. The germline V gene has CDR1 SGHAT and CDR2 FQNNGV. The DNA of the CDR3 is TGTGCCAGCAGCTCGTACAGGGGGCGGGTCGTTAATGAGCAGTTCTTC. Encoded protein: CASSSYRGRVVNEQFF.

Note on this clone: At one boundary the junction diverges from the germline segment, which might be a read error. The chain uses TRBV5-6 and TRBJ1-5; TRBD1 aligns across 10 bases. The germline V gene encodes CDR1 SGHDT and CDR2 YYEEEE. CDR3 length equals 15 residues. CDR3 in amino acids: CASSFRGQGNRPQHF. CDR3 DNA sequence: TGTGCCAGCAGCTTCCGGGGACAGGGGAATCGGCCCCAGCATTTT.

This clone was recorded a few times. The chain combines TRBV5-1 with TRBJ1-5; D call uncertain. Germline V gene lookup returns CDR1 SGHRS and CDR2 YFSETQ. The CDR3 runs 15 residues. V was cut by 0 bases and J by 2 bases, with 9 bases left in between. CDR3 nucleotide sequence: TGCGCCAGCAGCTTGGCAGAGGGAGGCAATCAGCCCCAGCATTTT. Amino acid sequence: CASSLAEGGNQPQHF.

The chain links TRBV14 to TRBJ2-5, with D tentatively TRBD1 (6 bases). The CDR3 is 13 residues long. Deletions cut 0 bases from V and 10 bases from J, with 12 bases between. CDR1 and CDR2 (germline): SGHDN, FVKESK. CDR3 nucleotides: TGTGCCAGCAGCCAAGACGGGACACGGAACCAGTACTTC. This translates into CASSQDGTRNQYF.

The chain couples TRBV7-3 to TRBJ2-3; the D is unclear. Germline V gene data show CDR1 as SGHTA and CDR2 as FQGTGA. Deletions cut 1 base from V and 4 bases from J, with 9 bases between. This CDR3 spans 14 amino acids. The DNA for the CDR3 is TGTGCCAGCAGCTTAATTAGTGGGGCAGATACGCAGTATTTT. Protein: CASSLISGADTQYF.

The gene calls are TRBV28 and TRBJ2-1; 12 bases match TRBD2. J was trimmed by 5 bases and V by 4 bases; bases with no gene match: 6. The CDR3 runs to 16 residues. The germline V gene encodes CDR1 MDHEN and CDR2 SYDVKM. Here the CDR3 reads CASSSWTSGANNEQFF. CDR3 coding DNA: TGTGCCAGCAGTTCTTGGACTAGCGGGGCTAACAATGAGCAGTTCTTC. The full variable domain, its missing parts supplied by reference TRBV28 and TRBJ2-1, is DVKVTQSSRYLVKRTGEKVFLECVQDMDHENMFWYRQDPGLGLRLIYFSYDVKMKEKGDIPEGYSVSREKKERFSLILESASTNQTSMYLCASSSWTSGANNEQFFGPGTRLTVL.